Below are 11 T cell receptor beta chains sequenced from a single sample in a study of shared clonotypes between healthy human individuals. Profiling relied on immunoSEQ multiplex PCR, and the TCRdb table lists in-frame clones only, not all of them. The repertoire includes approximately 2.3 million clones, 90% to 95% of them detected once, and 0.39% sits in the top ten. The sequenced material came from naive CD4+ T cells from PBMCs. As for subset: CD45RA+ positively selected. The receptors originated from a man in his late teens or twenties in good health. Some clones in this sample may be carry-over from other donors' samples.

As to this clone: This same CDR3 is encoded by further DNA sequences in the sample. The chain uses TRBV25-1 and TRBJ1-1; 9 bases align to TRBD1. The length of the CDR3 is 15 residues. Germline V gene sequence: CDR1 MGHDK, CDR2 SYGVNS. V trimming: 3 bases; J trimming: 4 bases; junction bases outside the gene matches: 6. The CDR3 DNA reads TGTGCCAGCAGTGATGACAGGGGGGGGAGCACTGAAGCTTTCTTT. Its translation: CASSDDRGGSTEAFF.

This rearrangement joins TRBV10-1 to TRBJ2-1; D gene ambiguous. Trimming shortened V by 3 bases and J by 3 bases, and 15 bases separated the two germline ends. Germline CDR1 and CDR2: WNHNN and SYGVQD (reference sequence). The CDR3 loop spans 16 amino acids. CDR3 DNA: TGCGCCAGCAGTGACGGTTCGGGCGAGCTCTACAATGAGCAGTTCTTC. Protein sequence: CASSDGSGELYNEQFF.

The CDR3 reads CASRGLAGGQPWAYEQYF. CDR3 in DNA: TGTGCCAGCAGGGGACTAGCGGGAGGACAACCCTGGGCCTACGAGCAGTACTTC. The chain uses TRBV27 and TRBJ2-7, with 15 bases lining up with TRBD2. This CDR3 is 18 amino acids long. From germline, CDR1 is MNHEY and CDR2 SMNVEV (reference sequence). With 6 bases clipped from V and 2 bases from J, the junction kept 11 bases outside the gene matches.

The chain has TRBV20-1 and TRBJ1-1; unclear D gene. The CDR3 is made up of 10 amino acids. Germline loops: CDR1 DFQATT, CDR2 SNEGSKA (reference sequence). The CDR3 spells CNDTNTEAFF. The CDR3 DNA reads TGCAATGATACTAACACTGAAGCTTTCTTT.

The chain links TRBV7-3 to TRBJ1-1; 7 bases are shared with TRBD1. V lost 1 base, J lost 3 bases, and 5 bases stayed unmatched. The CDR3 has 15 residues. Germline V CDR1 and CDR2: SGHTA, FQGTGA. In DNA form, the CDR3 reads TGTGCCAGCAGCTTAATTAAGGGGGCGTACACTGAAGCTTTCTTT. This translates into CASSLIKGAYTEAFF.

The genes are TRBV9 and TRBJ2-1; maybe TRBD1 (5 bases). The CDR3 extends over 14 amino acids. V was cut by 3 bases and J by 15 bases, with 22 bases left in between. The V gene's germline CDR1 is SGDLS and CDR2 YYNGEE. The CDR3 DNA reads TGTGCCAGCAGCGCCACTATGGAGACAGAAGGTGGGTTCTTC. This translates into CASSATMETEGGFF.

The chain employs TRBV5-1 and TRBJ2-1; 12 bases map to TRBD2. The V gene end was trimmed by 5 bases and the J gene end by 5 bases; junction bases not matched to a gene: 2. This CDR3 is 14 amino acids long. Germline V gives CDR1 SGHRS, CDR2 YFSETQ. CDR3 region: CASRTSGSDNEQFF. CDR3 DNA sequence: TGCGCCAGCAGGACTAGCGGGAGCGACAATGAGCAGTTCTTC.

The gene calls are TRBV5-1 and TRBJ2-3, with D hard to call. The CDR3 covers 18 residues. V was clipped by 0 bases and J by 0 bases, with 17 bases between them. CDR1 and CDR2 (germline): SGHRS, YFSETQ. CDR3 nucleotide sequence: TGCGCCAGCAGCTTGGGGACCCCAACCCCCAGAAGCACAGATACGCAGTATTTT. Its translation: CASSLGTPTPRSTDTQYF.

The chain employs TRBV18 and TRBJ2-1; 12 positions agree with TRBD1. Per the germline V gene, CDR1 is KGHSH and CDR2 is LQKENI. This CDR3 is built from 17 residues. Unmatched junction bases numbered 7, after V lost 3 bases and J lost 4 bases. The CDR3 loop reads CASSPNWDRGRYNEQFF. DNA for the CDR3: TGTGCCAGCTCACCTAACTGGGACAGGGGGCGTTACAATGAGCAGTTCTTC.

J is TRBJ1-1 and V is TRBV7-3, with a possible D match to TRBD1 (5 bases). Germline assignment: CDR1 SGHTA and CDR2 FQGTGA. Between the trimmed V and J ends, which lost 5 bases and 5 bases, there was a span of 12 bases. This CDR3 has 13 residues. CDR3 DNA: TGTGCCAGCAGCACCGTTGGGGGAACTGAAGCTTTCTTT. Amino acid sequence: CASSTVGGTEAFF.

The chain combines TRBV5-1 with TRBJ2-5, with D unresolved. CDR1 SGHRS and CDR2 YFSETQ come from the germline V gene. Trimming took off 4 bases at V and 0 bases at J, with 4 bases between the two ends. CDR3 length equals 12 residues. The CDR3 DNA reads as TGCGCCAGCAGCCAGTACCAAGAGACCCAGTACTTC. It codes for CASSQYQETQYF.